A single T cell receptor beta chain is shown here with its context. Its antigen is unknown. Use of 60 Vbeta and 13 Jbeta primers characterized the PCR. In the original processing: A later analysis counted 65 million to 95 million unique TCR beta chains, some 11 million shared. Sequencing used immunoSEQ multiplex PCR; TCRdb keeps in-frame clones, though not all of them. V and J calls and clone size are as listed in that table; D and trimming were resolved from the DNA. This table has 150,000 to 200,000 clones, roughly 67% appearing once. This sample is drawn from a study of cytomegalovirus exposure and HLA in healthy donors. Notes on the study in general: Prior analysis indicated that the majority of TCR beta V segments exhibited productivity approximately 90% or approximately 30% of the time. A later analysis showed that HLA-associated TCR beta chains had undergone more clonal expansion than equally common others.

Donors counted as nominally healthy when sampled, yet unrecorded immune exposures were likely. CDR1 SNHLY and CDR2 FYNNEI come from the germline V gene. The CDR3 has 12 amino acids. V was clipped by 10 bases and J by 7 bases; unmatched bases: 9. The sequenced sample consisted of PBMCs. The receptor was isolated from a woman under 30 in good health and CMV-seropositive. V is TRBV2 and J is TRBJ1-2; 7 bases line up with TRBD1. The DNA for the CDR3 is TGTGCCACAAGGACAGGCTGGGGTGGCTACACCTTC. This gives the protein CATRTGWGGYTF.